The 30 T cell receptor beta chains listed next were all sequenced from one sample in a study of blood T cell repertoires in COVID-19. This table comes from immunoSEQ multiplex PCR, and its TCRdb copy is limited to in-frame clones, with some not included. This table has over 200,000 clones, approximately 82% appearing once. The sample was peripheral blood. These receptor sequences come from an elderly man with acute or convalescent COVID-19.

As regards this clone: The sample holds other DNA sequences that translate to the same CDR3. The J gene is TRBJ2-6, the V gene TRBV19; 7 positions agree with TRBD1. This CDR3 is built from 15 residues. Germline V gene sequence: CDR1 LNHDA, CDR2 SQIVND (reference sequence). Trimming removed 6 bases from V and 3 bases from J; junction bases left unmatched: 5. The CDR3 region has the DNA TGTGCCAGTAGGCGACAGGGCTTTGGGGCCAACGTCCTGACTTTC. Translating gives CASRRQGFGANVLTF.

The chain couples TRBV6-6 to TRBJ2-1, with 8 bases fitting TRBD2. Looked up from germline, CDR1 is MNHNY and CDR2 is SVGAGI (reference sequence). The CDR3 sequence is 16 residues long. J gave up 7 bases and V 0 bases, and 8 bases lay outside the gene matches. CDR3 in DNA: TGTGCCAGCAGTTACTCTCTGGCGGGAGGCCGGAATGAGCAGTTCTTC. Translating it yields CASSYSLAGGRNEQFF.

This chain connects TRBV28 to TRBJ2-5; possibly TRBD2 for D (5 bases). There are 13 residues in the CDR3. V was cut by 6 bases and J by 0 bases, with 8 bases left in between. Germline assignment: CDR1 MDHEN and CDR2 SYDVKM. The CDR3 DNA reads TGTGCCAGCAGGAGAGGGAACCAAGAGACCCAGTACTTC. Its translation: CASRRGNQETQYF.

Only a few counts were recorded for this clone. Here the CDR3 DNA reads TGTGCCAGCTCACCATTAGCGGGGGGCGTCTACAATGAGCAGTTCTTC. Its translation is CASSPLAGGVYNEQFF. The chain joins TRBV18 to TRBJ2-1; 10 bases agree with TRBD2. The ends lost 2 bases at V and 3 bases at J; junction bases unmatched: 4. The CDR3 sequence is 16 residues long. CDR1 is KGHSH and CDR2 is LQKENI in the germline V gene.

The table lists this clone with a few counts. The chain combines TRBV27 with TRBJ2-6, with D perhaps matching TRBD2 (6 bases). This CDR3 region has 14 residues. Looked up from germline, CDR1 is MNHEY and CDR2 is SMNVEV (reference sequence). With 5 bases removed from V and 13 bases from J, the gap between germline ends came to 18 bases. The CDR3 is CASSVPGTSLVLTF. CDR3 DNA: TGTGCCAGCAGTGTGCCCGGGACTTCCCTTGTCCTGACTTTC.

The rearrangement joins TRBV7-3 to TRBJ2-3, with D perhaps matching TRBD1 (6 bases). Germline V lookup: CDR1 SGHTA, CDR2 FQGTGA. The V gene lost 5 bases and the J gene lost 2 bases, with 14 bases spanning the gap. The CDR3 totals 15 residues. The CDR3 sequence is CASSQLQGTTDTQYF. The CDR3, as DNA: TGTGCCAGCAGCCAATTACAGGGAACCACAGATACGCAGTATTTT. The full variable domain, completed using reference TRBV7-3 and TRBJ2-3, is GAGVSQTPSNKVTEKGKYVELRCDPISGHTALYWYRQSLGQGPEFLIYFQGTGAADDSGLPNDRFFAVRPEGSVSTLKIQRTERGDSAVYLCASSQLQGTTDTQYFGPGTRLTVL.

The chain links TRBV2 to TRBJ1-4; D possibly corresponds to TRBD1 (6 bases). The V end was cut by 7 bases, the J end by 6 bases, with 21 bases between. CDR3 length: 16 amino acids. The germline CDR1 and CDR2 sequences are SNHLY and FYNNEI. The CDR3, as DNA: TGTGCCAGCACCCAAAGGAGGCAGGGGATGGATGAAAAACTGTTTTTT. It codes for CASTQRRQGMDEKLFF.

The V call is TRBV18, the J call TRBJ2-5; the D gene is possibly TRBD2 (6 bases). CDR3 size: 14 residues. The germline V gene has CDR1 KGHSH and CDR2 LQKENI. The V end was cut by 6 bases, the J end by 1 base, with 12 bases between. The CDR3 reads CASSAGSRQETQYF. The CDR3 DNA reads as TGTGCCAGCTCCGCGGGGAGCCGCCAAGAGACCCAGTACTTC.

CDR3 sequence (DNA): TGTGCCAGCAGTGGAACCGGGACAGGGGGCGAAAGTTACTATGGCTACACCTTC. This encodes CASSGTGTGGESYYGYTF. The chain is built from TRBV6-1 and TRBJ1-2, with 12 nucleotides matching TRBD1. The CDR3 is 18 amino acids. In germline, CDR1 is MNHNS, CDR2 SASEGT. With V trimmed by 4 bases and J by 3 bases, 12 bases remained unmatched.

Only one count was recorded for this clone. This specimen includes other DNA sequences encoding the same CDR3. The chain links TRBV29-1 to TRBJ2-3; no clear D gene. The germline V gene has CDR1 SQVTM and CDR2 ANQGSEA. The length of the CDR3 is 12 residues. The germline V and J ends were trimmed by 3 bases and 1 base, with 5 bases remaining between them. For the CDR3, the DNA is TGCAGCGTTGATTTAGGCACAGATACGCAGTATTTT. It is translated as CSVDLGTDTQYF.

V is TRBV3-1 (or the pseudogene TRBV3-2) and J is TRBJ1-4; D unresolved. CDR1 and CDR2 from the germline V gene are LGHDT and YNNKEL (reference sequence). The V and J ends lost 0 bases and 8 bases respectively, with 7 bases between them. The length of the CDR3 is 13 residues. The CDR3 DNA sequence: TGTGCCAGCAGCCAAGAGTCGCGGGAAAAACTGTTTTTT. Its protein is CASSQESREKLFF.

This chain joins TRBV5-1 and TRBJ1-3; D perhaps matches TRBD1 (6 bases). The germline gives CDR1 SGHRS, CDR2 YFSETQ. The CDR3 totals 15 residues. Trimming removed 3 bases at V and 4 bases at J, with 14 bases between. CDR3 sequence (DNA): TGCGCCAGCAGCTCGTCAGGGGTCTCCGGAAACACCATATATTTT. Its translation is CASSSSGVSGNTIYF.

The chain combines TRBV27 with TRBJ2-6; 7 bases align to TRBD1. This CDR3 has 18 residues. The germline CDR1 and CDR2 sequences are MNHEY and SMNVEV (reference sequence). Trimming removed 1 base from V and 0 bases from J; junction bases left unmatched: 6. In DNA, the CDR3 is TGTGCCAGCAGTTTATATCCAGGGGGTTCCTCTGGGGCCAACGTCCTGACTTTC. Its translation: CASSLYPGGSSGANVLTF.

V usage is TRBV6-5 and J usage is TRBJ2-3; D uncertain. CDR3 length: 14 amino acids. Germline-derived CDR1 and CDR2 are MNHEY and SVGAGI. V was cut by 6 bases and J by 1 base, with 11 bases left in between. CDR3 region: CASSEPGGTDTQYF. CDR3 coding DNA: TGTGCCAGCAGCGAGCCAGGTGGCACAGATACGCAGTATTTT.

The chain is built from TRBV18 and TRBJ1-1; the match to TRBD1 covers 7 bases. CDR1 and CDR2 (germline): KGHSH, LQKENI. The V gene end was trimmed by 6 bases and the J gene end by 0 bases; junction bases not matched to a gene: 7. The CDR3 contains 15 residues. The DNA for the CDR3 is TGTGCCAGCTCCGTGTCGGGACAGTTGAACACTGAAGCTTTCTTT. This codes for CASSVSGQLNTEAFF. The full variable domain, its missing parts supplied by reference TRBV18 and TRBJ1-1, is NAGVMQNPRHLVRRRGQEARLRCSPMKGHSHVYWYRQLPEEGLKFMVYLQKENIIDESGMPKERFSAEFPKEGPSILRIQQVVRGDSAAYFCASSVSGQLNTEAFFGQGTRLTVV.

The chain uses TRBV3-1 (or the pseudogene TRBV3-2) and TRBJ2-5; 10 bases line up with TRBD2. Germline CDR1 LGHDT, CDR2 YNNKEL (reference sequence). Trimming took 0 bases from V and 7 from J; bases not matched to a gene: 5. The CDR3 runs 15 residues. The CDR3 loop reads CASSQDASGSGTQYF. The CDR3 bases are TGTGCCAGCAGCCAAGACGCTAGCGGGAGCGGGACCCAGTACTTC.

J is TRBJ1-5 and V is TRBV6-6, with 9 bases identical to TRBD1. The length of the CDR3 is 17 residues. Germline V gives CDR1 MNHNY, CDR2 SVGAGI (reference sequence). V gave up 5 bases and J gave up 0 bases; unmatched junction bases: 8. The CDR3, as DNA: TGTGCCAGCAGTCCGGGACAGGGAATATTTAGCAATCAGCCCCAGCATTTT. This sequence encodes CASSPGQGIFSNQPQHF.

The gene calls are TRBV3-1 (or the pseudogene TRBV3-2) and TRBJ1-6; 7 nucleotides match TRBD1. Germline values: CDR1 LGHDT, CDR2 YNNKEL (reference sequence). J was trimmed by 7 bases and V by 3 bases; bases with no gene match: 3. This CDR3 has 14 residues. The DNA for the CDR3 is TGTGCCAGCAGCCAGGGGACAGCGAATTCACCCCTCCACTTT. The encoded protein is CASSQGTANSPLHF.

This clone was seen just once. Distinct nucleotide sequences in the sample also encode this CDR3. This sequence joins TRBV18 and TRBJ1-2, with 9 bases matching TRBD1. The CDR3 spans 14 residues. V lost 6 bases, J lost 2 bases, and 4 bases stayed unmatched. Looked up from germline, CDR1 is KGHSH and CDR2 is LQKENI. The chain's CDR3 is CASSGGQGNYGYTF. DNA for the CDR3: TGTGCCAGCTCGGGGGGACAGGGCAACTATGGCTACACCTTC.

In its sample, this clone was seen a few times. The chain joins TRBV5-6 to TRBJ2-1, with D perhaps matching TRBD2 (7 bases). V was clipped by 0 bases and J by 8 bases, with 21 bases between them. CDR1 SGHDT and CDR2 YYEEEE come from the germline V gene. This CDR3 spans 17 amino acids. The CDR3 sequence is CASSLEGSGGLYDEQFF. The CDR3 region has the DNA TGTGCCAGCAGCTTGGAAGGGTCGGGGGGCTTGTACGATGAGCAGTTCTTC. Full variable domain (missing parts from reference TRBV5-6 and TRBJ2-1): DAGVTQSPTHLIKTRGQQVTLRCSPKSGHDTVSWYQQALGQGPQFIFQYYEEEERQRGNFPDRFSGHQFPNYSSELNVNALLLGDSALYLCASSLEGSGGLYDEQFFGPGTRLTVL.

Only a few counts were recorded for this clone. This chain uses TRBV7-2 with TRBJ1-2; tentative D call: TRBD1 (6 bases). Germline-derived CDR1 and CDR2 are SGHTA and FQGNSA. V was cut by 5 bases and J by 4 bases, with 20 bases left in between. This CDR3 is 16 amino acids long. The CDR3 coding sequence is TGTGCCAGCAGCACCCGGACGGGGGGGGGCCTCTATGGCTACACCTTC. It translates to CASSTRTGGGLYGYTF.

The chain has TRBV19 and TRBJ2-3; D possibly corresponds to TRBD2 (6 bases). This CDR3 comprises 15 residues. Germline V gives CDR1 LNHDA, CDR2 SQIVND (reference sequence). Trimming cost V 3 bases and J 1 base, with 11 bases left between them. The DNA of the CDR3 is TGTGCCAGTAGTATTTCGGGGGAGCGCACAGATACGCAGTATTTT. Protein product: CASSISGERTDTQYF.

The V and J genes are TRBV28 and TRBJ2-5, with D unresolved. Trimming stripped 1 base from V and 3 bases from J, with 6 bases between. Germline CDR1 reads MDHEN; CDR2 reads SYDVKM. This CDR3 is built from 13 residues. CDR3 in amino acids: CASSLFQEETQYF. The CDR3 DNA reads as TGTGCCAGCAGTTTATTTCAGGAAGAGACCCAGTACTTC.

The V and J genes are TRBV27 and TRBJ1-3, with D maybe TRBD1 (6 bases). V was trimmed by 1 base and J by 1 base, leaving 8 bases between them. The CDR3 length is 15 residues. From germline, CDR1 is MNHEY and CDR2 SMNVEV (reference sequence). In DNA, the CDR3 is TGTGCCAGCAGTTTATTGGGGACATCTGGAAACACCATATATTTT. Translating it yields CASSLLGTSGNTIYF.

This clone showed up just once. The chain combines TRBV2 with TRBJ2-1, with a tentative D call TRBD2 (8 bases). The germline V gene encodes CDR1 SNHLY and CDR2 FYNNEI. Trimming removed 4 bases at V and 6 bases at J, with 28 bases between. The CDR3 loop spans 19 amino acids. CDR3 in amino acids: CASSVREGAGSRAGNEQFF. In DNA form, the CDR3 reads TGTGCCAGCAGTGTTCGGGAGGGGGCGGGAAGCCGAGCGGGCAATGAGCAGTTCTTC.

The chain carries TRBV19 and TRBJ2-1, with 10 bases that match TRBD1. V trimming: 10 bases; J trimming: 3 bases; junction bases outside the gene matches: 9. The germline gives CDR1 LNHDA, CDR2 SQIVND (reference sequence). This CDR3 spans 15 amino acids. CDR3 sequence reads: CATLTGTGDYNEQFF. As DNA, the CDR3 is TGTGCCACCTTGACCGGGACAGGGGACTACAATGAGCAGTTCTTC.

This chain links TRBV5-8 with TRBJ1-6; D is perhaps TRBD1 (6 bases). CDR1 is SGHTS and CDR2 is YDEGEE in the germline V gene. Trimming removed 3 bases at V and 7 bases at J, with 14 bases between. The CDR3 totals 15 residues. This CDR3 is CASSSNRVENSPLHF. DNA of the CDR3: TGTGCCAGCAGCTCTAACAGGGTAGAGAATTCACCCCTCCACTTT.

The V call is TRBV10-3, the J call TRBJ1-2; no definite D call. The CDR3 runs 12 residues. V was pared by 2 bases and J by 2 bases, with 3 bases between. Per the germline V gene, CDR1 is ENHRY and CDR2 is SYGVKD. The CDR3 DNA sequence: TGTGCCATCAGTGAGCAGAACTATGGCTACACCTTC. Translated: CAISEQNYGYTF.

Points on this clone: The sample has other DNA sequences that encode this CDR3 too. V and J are TRBV3-1 (or the pseudogene TRBV3-2) and TRBJ2-5, with 10 bases matching TRBD2. This CDR3 comprises 13 residues. With V trimmed by 6 bases and J by 4 bases, 2 bases remained unmatched. Germline CDR1 LGHDT, CDR2 YNNKEL (reference sequence). The CDR3 sequence is CASSRLAGETQYF. CDR3 bases: TGTGCCAGCAGTCGACTAGCGGGAGAGACCCAGTACTTC.

The chain recombines TRBV7-2 with TRBJ2-7, with a possible D match to TRBD2 (5 bases). The CDR3 is made up of 15 amino acids. The V gene's germline CDR1 is SGHTA and CDR2 FQGNSA. Trimming took off 3 bases at V and 0 bases at J, with 12 bases between the two ends. The CDR3 loop is CASSFDGNPSYEQYF. Here the CDR3 DNA reads TGTGCCAGCAGCTTTGACGGGAATCCCTCCTACGAGCAGTACTTC.